The 6 T cell receptor beta chains reported below all come from one sample, sequenced in a study of shared clonotypes between healthy human individuals. Libraries were prepared by immunoSEQ multiplex PCR; TCRdb keeps only in-frame clonotypes and omits some of them. The sample includes 2 million to 2.5 million clones, more than 90% of them seen just once. Sequenced: naive CD4+ T cells sorted from blood. Indicated subset: CD45RA+ positively selected. Receptors originate from a man younger than 35 in good health.

The table lists this clone with a few counts. The chain carries TRBV18 and TRBJ1-6; D is unresolved. The CDR3 loop spans 15 amino acids. The germline V gene encodes CDR1 KGHSH and CDR2 LQKENI. Trimming cost V 3 bases and J 7 bases, with 13 bases left between them. CDR3 DNA: TGTGCCAGCTCACCTCCGGAGGGCCGGAATTCACCCCTCCACTTT. This codes for CASSPPEGRNSPLHF.

Comments on this clone: Germline is not matched at one junction end, which may reflect a read error. The V gene is TRBV2, the J gene TRBJ1-2, with D possibly matching TRBD1 (5 bases). CDR1 and CDR2 (germline): SNHLY, FYNNEI. The CDR3 is made up of 11 amino acids. The CDR3 loop is CASSRGTAVAF. The DNA of the CDR3 is TGTGCCAGCAGTCGCGGGACCGCGGTCGCCTTC.

This sequence joins TRBV27 and TRBJ1-2; a possible D gene is TRBD1 (5 bases). Germline CDR1 and CDR2: MNHEY and SMNVEV (reference sequence). The V end lost 6 bases, the J end lost 9 bases, and 20 bases lay between the germline ends. CDR3 size: 14 residues. The CDR3 nucleotides are TGTGCCAGCAGAGGAGGAGGCCCCGGGGGGAGCTACACCTTC. It is translated as CASRGGGPGGSYTF.

The J gene is TRBJ2-5, the V gene TRBV10-3; D perhaps matches TRBD2 (5 bases). The CDR3 runs 12 residues. The V and J ends lost 2 bases and 5 bases respectively, with 6 bases between them. Germline V gene sequence: CDR1 ENHRY, CDR2 SYGVKD. CDR3 nucleotides: TGTGCCATCAGTGAGACTAGGGAGACCCAGTACTTC. It codes for CAISETRETQYF.

This clone showed up just once. The chain links TRBV6-5 to TRBJ1-2; D perhaps matches TRBD1 (5 bases). V was shortened by 2 bases and J by 12 bases, with 13 bases between the two germline ends. This CDR3 is built from 12 residues. CDR1 and CDR2 (germline): MNHEY, SVGAGI. Here the CDR3 DNA reads TGTGCCAGCAGTTACCCCGGCCAGGGCCACACCTTC. Its protein product is CASSYPGQGHTF.

The chain combines TRBV28 with TRBJ1-1; 9 nucleotides line up with TRBD1. After removal of 3 bases from V and 12 bases from J, the junction contained 5 bases not matched to a gene. The germline CDR1 and CDR2 sequences are MDHEN and SYDVKM. The CDR3 contains 12 residues. The CDR3 nucleotides are TGTGCCAGCAGTTTCGACAGGGGGAGGCCTTTCTTT. Translated, it gives CASSFDRGRPFF.